This paragraph reports one TCR beta chain. Its antigen is not known. The record originates from a study of regulatory T cells in long-lasting Graves disease. Background on the study: The antithyroid drugs taken by newly diagnosed Graves' patients had been used for under 3 months.

V was cut by 0 bases and J by 3 bases, with 8 bases left in between. The CDR3 has 14 amino acids. Germline CDR1 is SGHTA and CDR2 is FQGNSA. Overall study findings and caveats: TCR diversity was lower in persistent Graves' patients (versus newly diagnosed ones).

Documented time point: newly diagnosed GD, antithyroid drugs for less than 3 months. There was RNA extracted from PBMCs, and the TCR library was made from it. Construction of the TCR beta libraries employed iRepertoire HTBI primers in conjunction with Arm-PCR of CDR3 regions. TCRdb fed the multiplex PCR reads into MiXCR, producing one record per CDR3 protein. The table has approximately 470,000 distinct CDR3 sequences, around 15% seen once. These same data were also listed under a study on T cells in Graves' hyperthyroidism and ophthalmopathy. Turning to that study: Graves' hyperthyroidism qualified as stable when ophthalmopathy did not progress within 18 months. Clinical symptoms, serum thyroxine and TRAb, thyroid ultrasound and orbital computed tomography together formed the diagnostic basis.

The chain is built from TRBV7-2 and TRBJ1-2; D may be TRBD1 (6 bases). The receptor comes from a man aged 40-55 years with Graves disease. Sequenced here: peripheral blood mononuclear cells (PBMCs), sampled at new diagnosis, from a patient treated with antithyroid drugs. The CDR3 protein is CASSLARGYYGYTF. DNA of the CDR3: TGTGCCAGCAGCTTAGCGAGGGGGTACTATGGCTACACCTTC.